This TCR beta chain stems from a study of PD-L1 blockade in urothelial cancer. Every PCR got spiked synthetic TCR analog templates. The repertoire was sequenced with immunoSEQ multiplex PCR; TCRdb's copy has only in-frame clones and lacks some. The data hold around 66,000 clones, with around four fifths observed a single time. Between the trimmed V and J ends, which lost 3 bases and 6 bases, there was a span of 27 bases. The CDR3 extends over 18 amino acids. The germline CDR1 and CDR2 sequences are SGHRS and YFSETQ. Sample time point: pretreatment peripheral blood. This sample comprised PBMCs, obtained around atezolizumab (anti-PD-L1) treatment. This clonotype originated in a man in his sixties or seventies with urothelial cancer. The chain has TRBV5-1 and TRBJ1-2, with a possible D match to TRBD1 (5 bases). The CDR3 DNA reads TGCGCCAGCAGCTCGCCGGGGGACGCCCCGCGGGGTATAGATGGCTACACCTTC. Protein sequence: CASSSPGDAPRGIDGYTF.